This T cell receptor beta chain stems from a study of blood T cell repertoires in COVID-19. On the study more broadly: Acute and convalescent COVID-19 samples came from the United States, Italy and Spain. The analysed material was cDNA or gDNA that came from T cells, B-cell-depleted T cells, or PBMCs.

V shed 0 bases and J shed 5 bases, with 8 bases lying between them. The CDR3 is 14 amino acids. Germline loops: CDR1 SGHRS, CDR2 YFSETQ. Seattle participants joined during active infection and were tracked over time. Authors' analysis steps: Amplification from reference gene primers served as the basis for estimated nucleated cell counts. Some clones are missing from TCRdb's copy, which holds only in-frame ones; the method was immunoSEQ multiplex PCR. V and J calls and clone size are those listed in that table; D and trimming were worked out from the DNA. Among roughly 200,000 clones listed, 75% to 85% were seen once.

This chain connects TRBV5-1 to TRBJ1-4; D gene uncertain. The sequence came from a middle-aged woman with COVID-19, enrolled during active disease. What was sequenced was peripheral blood. The CDR3 protein is CASSLESANEKLFF. CDR3 DNA: TGCGCCAGCAGCTTGGAGTCAGCGAATGAAAAACTGTTTTTT. Drawing the rest from reference TRBV5-1 and TRBJ1-4, the complete variable domain is KAGVTQTPRYLIKTRGQQVTLSCSPISGHRSVSWYQQTPGQGLQFLFEYFSETQRNKGNFPGRFSGRQFSNSRSEMNVSTLELGDSALYLCASSLESANEKLFFGSGTQLSVL.